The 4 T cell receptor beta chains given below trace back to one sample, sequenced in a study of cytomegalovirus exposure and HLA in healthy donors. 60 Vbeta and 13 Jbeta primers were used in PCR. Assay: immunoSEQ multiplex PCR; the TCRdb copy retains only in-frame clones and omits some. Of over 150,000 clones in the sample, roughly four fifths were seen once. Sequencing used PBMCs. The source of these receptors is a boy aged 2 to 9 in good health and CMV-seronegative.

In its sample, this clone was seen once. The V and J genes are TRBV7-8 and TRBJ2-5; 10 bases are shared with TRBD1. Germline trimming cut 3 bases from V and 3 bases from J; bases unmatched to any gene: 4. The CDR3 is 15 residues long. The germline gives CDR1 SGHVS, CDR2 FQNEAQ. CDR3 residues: CASSFAGTGEETQYF. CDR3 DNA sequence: TGTGCCAGCAGCTTTGCCGGGACAGGGGAAGAGACCCAGTACTTC.

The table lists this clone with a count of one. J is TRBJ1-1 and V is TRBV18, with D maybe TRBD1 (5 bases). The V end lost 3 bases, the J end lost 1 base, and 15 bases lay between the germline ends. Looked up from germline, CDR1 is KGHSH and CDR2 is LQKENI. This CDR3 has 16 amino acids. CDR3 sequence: CASSPVREPTNTEAFF. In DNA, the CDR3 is TGTGCCAGCTCACCGGTCAGGGAACCCACGAACACTGAAGCTTTCTTT. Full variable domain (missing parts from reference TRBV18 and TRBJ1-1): NAGVMQNPRHLVRRRGQEARLRCSPMKGHSHVYWYRQLPEEGLKFMVYLQKENIIDESGMPKERFSAEFPKEGPSILRIQQVVRGDSAAYFCASSPVREPTNTEAFFGQGTRLTVV.

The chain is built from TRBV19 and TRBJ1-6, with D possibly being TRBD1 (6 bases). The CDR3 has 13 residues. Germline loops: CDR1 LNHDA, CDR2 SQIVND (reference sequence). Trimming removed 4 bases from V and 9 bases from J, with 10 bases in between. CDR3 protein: CASSTTGFSPLHF. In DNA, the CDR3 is TGTGCCAGTAGTACAACAGGGTTTTCACCCCTCCACTTT.

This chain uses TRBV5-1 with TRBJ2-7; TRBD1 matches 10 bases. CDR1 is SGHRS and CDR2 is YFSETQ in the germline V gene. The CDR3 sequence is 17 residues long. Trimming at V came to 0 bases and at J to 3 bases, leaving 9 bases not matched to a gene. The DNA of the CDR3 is TGCGCCAGCAGCTTGGCGGCTTGGGGGACAGGGGTCTACGAGCAGTACTTC. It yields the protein CASSLAAWGTGVYEQYF.